Below, one T cell receptor beta chain is given with its context. This sample was taken from a study of ipilimumab plus nivolumab after autologous stem cell transplantation. The CDR3 loop spans 16 amino acids. V gave up 0 bases and J gave up 2 bases, with 14 bases separating them. In germline, CDR1 is LNHNV, CDR2 YYDKDF (reference sequence). The repertoire was sequenced with immunoSEQ multiplex PCR; TCRdb's copy has only in-frame clones and lacks some. This sample carries over 35,000 clones, approximately 92% of them seen once, and the ten largest clones take more than 0.7%. Through week 26, nivolumab 3 mg/kg IV was given weeks 1, 4, 7, 10, then biweekly.

The genes are TRBV15 and TRBJ2-7; D is ambiguous. This receptor was taken from a male donor with multiple myeloma. The sequences come from PBMCs, collected in a trial of ipilimumab plus nivolumab as post-transplant consolidation. In nucleotides, the CDR3 is TGTGCCACCAGCAGAGATCTGGCCCCTTCCCCCTACGAGCAGTACTTC. Translating gives CATSRDLAPSPYEQYF.